The 15 T cell receptor beta chains reported below all come from one sample, sequenced in a study of CD8 T cells in Susac syndrome. RNA, at roughly 0.45 to 1 ug, was reverse transcribed with random hexamers. From the immunoSEQ multiplex PCR reads, TCRdb called clonotypes with MiXCR, one entry per CDR3 protein. The sample shows around 200,000 distinct CDR3 sequences, 95% of them seen only once. What was sequenced was CD4+ T cells from PBMCs. These receptors were taken from a human donor in good health.

This clonotype was picked up a small number of times. The chain links TRBV5-1 to TRBJ2-5; D is unclear. There are 14 residues in the CDR3. Germline-derived CDR1 and CDR2 are SGHRS and YFSETQ. V was shortened by 0 bases and J by 2 bases, with 8 bases between the two germline ends. In DNA form, the CDR3 reads TGCGCCAGCAGCTTGGTGTTAGATCAAGAGACCCAGTACTTC. The encoded protein is CASSLVLDQETQYF.

The rearrangement links TRBV27 to TRBJ2-6; D gene ambiguous. Trimming removed 8 bases at V and 8 bases at J, with 13 bases between. CDR3 size: 13 residues. Germline CDR1 reads MNHEY; CDR2 reads SMNVEV (reference sequence). CDR3: CASAFRSSNVLTF. In DNA, the CDR3 is TGTGCCAGCGCTTTTCGGTCCTCCAACGTCCTGACTTTC.

This clonotype has just one count. CDR3 region: CAWRNPSSGTDTQYF. In DNA, the CDR3 is TGTGCCTGGAGGAACCCCTCTAGCGGGACAGATACGCAGTATTTT. The rearrangement joins TRBV30 to TRBJ2-3, with 8 bases lining up with TRBD2. The CDR3 has 15 amino acids. CDR1 and CDR2 from the germline V gene are GTSNPN and SVGIG (reference sequence). Trimming cost V 3 bases and J 3 bases; bases outside gene matches: 8.

The gene calls are TRBV18 and TRBJ1-6, with D possibly matching TRBD1 (5 bases). The V gene lost 2 bases and the J gene lost 10 bases, with 9 bases spanning the gap. The CDR3 is made up of 13 amino acids. Per germline, CDR1 KGHSH and CDR2 LQKENI. CDR3 sequence (DNA): TGTGCCAGCTCACCAGGGGACGGATCACCCCTCCACTTT. Its protein is CASSPGDGSPLHF. The full variable domain, rest sourced from reference TRBV18 and TRBJ1-6, is NAGVMQNPRHLVRRRGQEARLRCSPMKGHSHVYWYRQLPEEGLKFMVYLQKENIIDESGMPKERFSAEFPKEGPSILRIQQVVRGDSAAYFCASSPGDGSPLHFGNGTRLTVT.

This rearrangement joins TRBV7-2 to TRBJ2-5; D tentatively reads TRBD1 or TRBD2 (6 bases each). The CDR3 totals 14 residues. V lost 6 bases and J 4 bases, leaving 15 bases between the germline ends. CDR1 and CDR2 (germline): SGHTA, FQGNSA. The CDR3 sequence: CASSIERGVETQYF. DNA of the CDR3: TGTGCCAGCAGTATCGAGAGGGGGGTAGAGACCCAGTACTTC. The variable domain in full, with the rest retrieved from reference TRBV7-2 and TRBJ2-5, is GAGVSQSPSNKVTEKGKDVELRCDPISGHTALYWYRQSLGQGLEFLIYFQGNSAPDKSGLPSDRFSAERTGGSVSTLTIQRTQQEDSAVYLCASSIERGVETQYFGPGTRLLVL.

The CDR3 region is CAISQRLIQETQYF. In DNA, the CDR3 is TGTGCCATCAGCCAGAGACTAATTCAAGAGACCCAGTACTTC. The chain joins TRBV10-3 to TRBJ2-5, with D possibly matching TRBD2 (5 bases). V lost 6 bases to trimming and J lost 2 bases, with 13 bases between them. Germline CDR1 reads ENHRY; CDR2 reads SYGVKD. This CDR3 comprises 14 residues.

The table lists this clonotype with a count of one. This sequence joins TRBV18 and TRBJ2-7; D call uncertain. The CDR3 runs 13 residues. CDR1 is KGHSH and CDR2 is LQKENI in the germline V gene. Trimming took 3 bases from V and 2 from J, leaving 8 bases between them. CDR3 amino acids: CASSPRLPYEQYF. In DNA, the CDR3 is TGTGCCAGCTCACCCCGCCTACCCTACGAGCAGTACTTC. Drawing the rest from reference TRBV18 and TRBJ2-7, the complete variable domain is NAGVMQNPRHLVRRRGQEARLRCSPMKGHSHVYWYRQLPEEGLKFMVYLQKENIIDESGMPKERFSAEFPKEGPSILRIQQVVRGDSAAYFCASSPRLPYEQYFGPGTRLTVT.

The rearrangement joins TRBV20-1 to TRBJ1-2; D not resolved. This CDR3 contains 10 residues. The germline V gene has CDR1 DFQATT and CDR2 SNEGSKA (reference sequence). V was trimmed by 3 bases and J by 4 bases, leaving 3 bases between them. In DNA form, the CDR3 reads TGCAGTGCTAGTCTCTATGGCTACACCTTC. Translation: CSASLYGYTF.

The rearrangement uses TRBV12-3 or TRBV12-4 and TRBJ2-3, with 11 bases fitting TRBD2. V lost 6 bases and J lost 6; bases outside the gene matches: 5. This CDR3 has 14 residues. For the CDR3, the DNA is TGTGCCAGCAGCCAGACTAGCGGGGTGGATACGCAGTATTTT. It encodes CASSQTSGVDTQYF.

V is TRBV5-1 and J is TRBJ2-4; D is ambiguous. Germline-derived CDR1 and CDR2 are SGHRS and YFSETQ. This CDR3 contains 13 residues. Deletions cut 0 bases from V and 7 bases from J, with 8 bases between. The CDR3 protein is CASSLATGNIQYF. Here the CDR3 DNA reads TGCGCCAGCAGCTTGGCGACCGGGAACATTCAGTACTTC.

A single count supports this clonotype. The rearrangement joins TRBV11-2 to TRBJ2-5; D gene unclear. Looked up from germline, CDR1 is SGHAT and CDR2 is FQNNGV. This CDR3 is built from 13 residues. V was cut by 0 bases and J by 5 bases, with 7 bases left in between. In nucleotides, the CDR3 is TGTGCCAGCAGCTTAGAGTATGCGGAGACCCAGTACTTC. This encodes CASSLEYAETQYF.

As DNA, the CDR3 is TGCAGTGCTAGAGATCTGAATAGCGGTACCCACGAGCAGTACGTC. Translated, it gives CSARDLNSGTHEQYV. V usage is TRBV20-1 and J usage is TRBJ2-7; TRBD2 might be the D (6 bases). CDR3 size: 15 residues. V dropped 0 bases and J dropped 5 bases, with 17 bases sitting between them. The germline gives CDR1 DFQATT, CDR2 SNEGSKA (reference sequence).

The V gene is TRBV11-2, the J gene TRBJ2-1; possibly TRBD1 for D (5 bases). The V and J ends lost 1 base and 7 bases respectively, with 14 bases between them. The CDR3 sequence is 15 residues long. Looked up from germline, CDR1 is SGHAT and CDR2 is FQNNGV. The CDR3, as DNA: TGTGCCAGCAGCTTAGGTGGGCAGGGTAGGAATGAGCAGTTCTTC. Protein product: CASSLGGQGRNEQFF. Looking up the rest from reference TRBV11-2 and TRBJ2-1 gives the full variable domain: EAGVAQSPRYKIIEKRQSVAFWCNPISGHATLYWYQQILGQGPKLLIQFQNNGVVDDSQLPKDRFSAERLKGVDSTLKIQPAKLEDSAVYLCASSLGGQGRNEQFFGPGTRLTVL.

The chain combines TRBV3-1 with TRBJ2-5; no definite D call. Trimming removed 2 bases from V and 2 bases from J, with 9 bases in between. CDR1 and CDR2 (germline): LGHDT, YNNKEL (reference sequence). This CDR3 has 14 residues. The CDR3 region has the DNA TGTGCCAGCAGCCAACAGCAGGCACAAGAGACCCAGTACTTC. It is translated as CASSQQQAQETQYF.

The chain links TRBV3-1 to TRBJ2-3, with TRBD1 identical over 7 bases. With 5 bases clipped from V and 6 bases from J, the junction kept 5 bases outside the gene matches. The germline CDR1 and CDR2 sequences are LGHDT and YNNKEL (reference sequence). The CDR3 is made up of 13 amino acids. In nucleotides, the CDR3 is TGTGCCAGCAGCTCTGGACAGGCGGATACGCAGTATTTT. It codes for CASSSGQADTQYF.